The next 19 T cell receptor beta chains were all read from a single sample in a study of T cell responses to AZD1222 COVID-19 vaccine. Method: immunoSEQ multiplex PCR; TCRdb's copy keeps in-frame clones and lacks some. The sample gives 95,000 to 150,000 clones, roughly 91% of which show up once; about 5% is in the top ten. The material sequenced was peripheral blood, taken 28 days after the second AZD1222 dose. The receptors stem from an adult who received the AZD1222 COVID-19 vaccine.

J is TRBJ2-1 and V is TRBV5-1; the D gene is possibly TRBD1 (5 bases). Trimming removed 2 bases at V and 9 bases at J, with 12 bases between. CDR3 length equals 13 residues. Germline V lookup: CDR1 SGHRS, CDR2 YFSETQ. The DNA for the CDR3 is TGCGCCAGCAGCTTCGACAGAATAAGTGAGCAGTTCTTC. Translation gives CASSFDRISEQFF.

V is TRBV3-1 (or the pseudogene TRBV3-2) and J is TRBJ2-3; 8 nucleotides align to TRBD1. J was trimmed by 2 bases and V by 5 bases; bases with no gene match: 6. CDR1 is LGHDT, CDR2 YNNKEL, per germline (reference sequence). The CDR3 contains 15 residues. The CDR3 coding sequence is TGTGCCAGCAGCTCACAGGGGGGACACACAGATACGCAGTATTTT. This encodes CASSSQGGHTDTQYF.

Here the CDR3 reads CASSGQGFSSPLHF. In nucleotides, the CDR3 is TGTGCCAGCAGTGGACAGGGATTTAGTTCACCCCTCCACTTT. The V and J genes are TRBV25-1 and TRBJ1-6; 7 nucleotides match TRBD1. This CDR3 has 14 amino acids. Germline loops: CDR1 MGHDK, CDR2 SYGVNS. The ends lost 4 bases at V and 9 bases at J; junction bases unmatched: 6.

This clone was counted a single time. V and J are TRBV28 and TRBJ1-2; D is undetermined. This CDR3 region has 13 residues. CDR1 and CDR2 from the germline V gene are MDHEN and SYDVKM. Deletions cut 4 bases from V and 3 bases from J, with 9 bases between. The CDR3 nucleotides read TGTGCCAGCAGTTCCGGCCAGTACTATGGCTACACCTTC. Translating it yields CASSSGQYYGYTF.

The CDR3 coding sequence is TGCAGCGTTGCAGGGGCGTCAGAGCTGTTTTTT. It specifies CSVAGASELFF. V gene TRBV29-1 combines with J gene TRBJ2-2, with D possibly being TRBD1 (6 bases). V lost 4 bases to trimming and J lost 11 bases, with 11 bases between them. Germline V gene lookup returns CDR1 SQVTM and CDR2 ANQGSEA. The CDR3 runs 11 residues.

The CDR3 DNA follows: TGTGCCAGCAGTGAGGTGGAGGGTTCAGAGACCCAGTACTTC. Amino acid sequence: CASSEVEGSETQYF. The chain uses TRBV2 and TRBJ2-5; weak D call: TRBD2 (6 bases). Germline-derived CDR1 and CDR2 are SNHLY and FYNNEI. The CDR3 sequence is 14 residues long. V lost 3 bases and J 4 bases, leaving 12 bases between the germline ends. Full variable domain (missing parts from reference TRBV2 and TRBJ2-5): EPEVTQTPSHQVTQMGQEVILRCVPISNHLYFYWYRQILGQKVEFLVSFYNNEISEKSEIFDDQFSVERPDGSNFTLKIRSTKLEDSAMYFCASSEVEGSETQYFGPGTRLLVL.

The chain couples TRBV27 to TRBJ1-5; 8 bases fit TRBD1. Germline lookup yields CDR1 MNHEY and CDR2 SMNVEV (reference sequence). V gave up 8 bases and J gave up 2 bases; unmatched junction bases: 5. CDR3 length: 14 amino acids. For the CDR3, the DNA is TGTGCCAGCGCCAGGGGGCAGGGCAATCAGCCCCAGCATTTT. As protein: CASARGQGNQPQHF.

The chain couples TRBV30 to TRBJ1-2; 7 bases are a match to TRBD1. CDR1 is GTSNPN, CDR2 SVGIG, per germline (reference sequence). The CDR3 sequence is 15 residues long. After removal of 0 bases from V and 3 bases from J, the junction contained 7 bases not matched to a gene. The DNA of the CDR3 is TGTGCCTGGAGTGTACGGAGGGGGCATCACTATGGCTACACCTTC. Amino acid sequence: CAWSVRRGHHYGYTF.

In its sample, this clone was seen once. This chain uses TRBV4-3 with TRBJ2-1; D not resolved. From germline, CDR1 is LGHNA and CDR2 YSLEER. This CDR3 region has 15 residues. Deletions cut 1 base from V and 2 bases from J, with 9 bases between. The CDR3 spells CASSQGTSPYNEQFF. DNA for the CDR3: TGCGCCAGCAGCCAAGGGACCTCCCCCTACAATGAGCAGTTCTTC.

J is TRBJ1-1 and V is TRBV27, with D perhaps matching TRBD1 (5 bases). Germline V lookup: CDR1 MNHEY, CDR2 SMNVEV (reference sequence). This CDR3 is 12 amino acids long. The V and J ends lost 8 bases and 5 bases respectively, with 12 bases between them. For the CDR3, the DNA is TGTGCCAGCTTTCGGTCAGGGACTGAAGCTTTCTTT. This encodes CASFRSGTEAFF.

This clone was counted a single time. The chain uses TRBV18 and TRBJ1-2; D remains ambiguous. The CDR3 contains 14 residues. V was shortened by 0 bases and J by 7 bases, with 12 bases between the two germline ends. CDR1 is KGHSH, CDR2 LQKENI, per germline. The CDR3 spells CASSPPTGSTGYTF. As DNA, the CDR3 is TGTGCCAGCTCACCACCTACGGGTTCGACTGGCTACACCTTC.

The DNA for the CDR3 is TGTGCCAGCAGCCCGGCGGCGGGGGCCCTTCGCTACGAGCAGTACTTC. Translating it yields CASSPAAGALRYEQYF. The V and J genes are TRBV7-2 and TRBJ2-7, with D perhaps TRBD2 (7 bases). Deletions cut 5 bases from V and 3 bases from J, with 20 bases between. Germline V CDR1 and CDR2: SGHTA, FQGNSA. CDR3 size: 16 residues.

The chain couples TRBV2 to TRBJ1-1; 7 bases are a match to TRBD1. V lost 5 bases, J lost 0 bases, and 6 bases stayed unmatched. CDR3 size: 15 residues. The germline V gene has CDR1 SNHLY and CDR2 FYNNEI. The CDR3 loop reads CASSPQTGMNTEAFF. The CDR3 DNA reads TGTGCCAGCAGTCCCCAGACAGGGATGAACACTGAAGCTTTCTTT.

CDR3 nucleotides: TGTGCCAGCAGTTTAGCAGTCACTAGCGGTCGGGGCAGTAAGCAGTTCTTC. This translates into CASSLAVTSGRGSKQFF. This chain connects TRBV27 to TRBJ2-1; 8 bases fit TRBD2. After removal of 2 bases from V and 11 bases from J, the junction contained 17 bases not matched to a gene. The CDR3 sequence is 17 residues long. In germline, CDR1 is MNHEY, CDR2 SMNVEV (reference sequence).

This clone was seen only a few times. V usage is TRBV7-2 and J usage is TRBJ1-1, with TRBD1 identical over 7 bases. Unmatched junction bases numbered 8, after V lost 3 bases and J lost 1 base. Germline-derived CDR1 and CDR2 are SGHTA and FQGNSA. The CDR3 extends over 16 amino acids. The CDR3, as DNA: TGTGCCAGCAGCTTTGAGGGGGCGCGATCGAACACTGAAGCTTTCTTT. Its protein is CASSFEGARSNTEAFF. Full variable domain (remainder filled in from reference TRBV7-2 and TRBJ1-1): GAGVSQSPSNKVTEKGKDVELRCDPISGHTALYWYRQSLGQGLEFLIYFQGNSAPDKSGLPSDRFSAERTGGSVSTLTIQRTQQEDSAVYLCASSFEGARSNTEAFFGQGTRLTVV.

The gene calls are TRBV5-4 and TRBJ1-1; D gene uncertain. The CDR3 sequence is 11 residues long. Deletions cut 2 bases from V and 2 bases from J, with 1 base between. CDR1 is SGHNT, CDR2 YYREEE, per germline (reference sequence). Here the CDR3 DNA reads TGTGCCAGCAGCTTTAACACTGAAGCTTTCTTT. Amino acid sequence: CASSFNTEAFF.

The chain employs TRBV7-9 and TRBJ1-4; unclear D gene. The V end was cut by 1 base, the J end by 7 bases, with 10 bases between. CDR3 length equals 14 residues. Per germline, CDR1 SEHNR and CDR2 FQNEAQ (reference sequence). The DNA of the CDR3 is TGTGCCAGCAGCTTAGGTGGATACGGTGAAAAACTGTTTTTT. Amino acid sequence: CASSLGGYGEKLFF.

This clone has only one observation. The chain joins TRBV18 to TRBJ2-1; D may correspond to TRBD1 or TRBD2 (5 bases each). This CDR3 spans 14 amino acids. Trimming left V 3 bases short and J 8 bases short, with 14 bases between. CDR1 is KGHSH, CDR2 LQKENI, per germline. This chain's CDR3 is CASSPLQGSDEQFF. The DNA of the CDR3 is TGTGCCAGCTCACCGCTCCAGGGTAGCGATGAGCAGTTCTTC.

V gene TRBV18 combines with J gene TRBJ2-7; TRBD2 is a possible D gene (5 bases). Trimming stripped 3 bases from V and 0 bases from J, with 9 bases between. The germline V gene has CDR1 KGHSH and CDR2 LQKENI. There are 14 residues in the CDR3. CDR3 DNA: TGTGCCAGCTCACCGTCGGGGAGCTCCTACGAGCAGTACTTC. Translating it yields CASSPSGSSYEQYF.